The table lists the clone carrying this TCR beta chain with a few counts. Antigen unknown. This specimen belongs to a study of blood T cells in healthy people across ages. General study points: The fall in TCR beta diversity per million T cells was roughly linear with age. Donor CMV status, an unknown factor, possibly confounded changes in expanded clonotypes. Reliance upon unsorted PBMCs precluded definitive naive versus antigen-experienced comparison.

V dropped 4 bases and J dropped 6; count of bases not matched to a gene: 9. The CDR3 is 15 amino acids. Germline V gene data show CDR1 as MDHEN and CDR2 as SYDVKM. There were healthy Caucasian individuals from Russia, aged roughly 6 to 100, serving as donors. For the second PCR, which ran for roughly 7 to 11 cycles, a sample-barcoded 5' primer and a J-beta primer mix were used. TCRdb redid the calling of the 5' RACE reads with MiXCR, one entry per CDR3 protein. The sample contains 1.5 million to 2 million distinct CDR3 sequences, roughly 27% of which appear only once. The material sequenced was blood. The sequence derives from a woman between 25 and 40 years old in good health. This sequence joins TRBV28 and TRBJ1-5, with TRBD1 matching 7 bases. This CDR3 reads CASSSDREPSQPQHF. DNA for the CDR3: TGTGCCAGCAGTTCCGACAGGGAGCCGAGTCAGCCCCAGCATTTT.